What follows are 32 T cell receptor beta chains derived from one specimen sequenced in a study of T-cell reconstitution after alpha-beta-depleted transplantation in children. This sample's TCRbeta library carried unique molecular identifier barcodes. From the PCR reads, TCRdb called clonotypes with MiXCR, one entry per CDR3 protein. The sample yields 500,000 to 600,000 distinct CDR3 sequences, over 20% seen once. This specimen consisted of PBMCs, obtained before TCRalphabeta/CD19-depleted stem cell transplant. These TCRs come from a boy younger than two with Wiskott-Aldrich syndrome, due to receive a stem cell transplant.

This chain connects TRBV5-1 to TRBJ1-1; maybe TRBD1 (5 bases). Trimming left V 0 bases short and J 3 bases short, with 12 bases between. The CDR3 is 15 residues long. The V gene's germline CDR1 is SGHRS and CDR2 YFSETQ. This CDR3 is CASSLDGRGDTEAFF. CDR3 sequence (DNA): TGCGCCAGCAGCTTGGATGGGCGGGGGGACACTGAAGCTTTCTTT.

The J gene is TRBJ2-5, the V gene TRBV20-1, with 11 bases fitting TRBD2. The CDR3 consists of 18 residues. The ends lost 0 bases at V and 4 bases at J; junction bases unmatched: 13. In germline, CDR1 is DFQATT, CDR2 SNEGSKA (reference sequence). CDR3 protein: CSARDAASGRPMGETQYF. CDR3 nucleotide sequence: TGCAGTGCTAGAGATGCCGCTAGCGGGAGGCCCATGGGAGAGACCCAGTACTTC.

The V and J genes are TRBV20-1 and TRBJ2-7; D not resolved. Trimming stripped 0 bases from V and 2 bases from J, with 14 bases between. The CDR3 runs to 15 residues. CDR1 and CDR2 (germline): DFQATT, SNEGSKA (reference sequence). CDR3 sequence (DNA): TGCAGTGCTAGAGATCCCCGACGGTCAACCTACGAGCAGTACTTC. This codes for CSARDPRRSTYEQYF.

The CDR3 region has the DNA TGCGCCAGCAGCTGGGGTATGGCGGGAGCAAGGTACAATGAGCAGTTCTTC. Protein product: CASSWGMAGARYNEQFF. The chain carries TRBV5-1 and TRBJ2-1; TRBD2 matches 7 bases. CDR1 is SGHRS and CDR2 is YFSETQ in the germline V gene. Unmatched junction bases numbered 13, after V lost 3 bases and J lost 4 bases. The CDR3 runs to 17 residues.

In DNA form, the CDR3 reads TGCGCCAGCAGCTTGGGGGGAGTTATAGAGACCCAGTACTTC. Its translation: CASSLGGVIETQYF. The V gene is TRBV5-1, the J gene TRBJ2-5; possible D gene TRBD2, 5 bases. The CDR3 extends over 14 amino acids. Germline CDR1 reads SGHRS; CDR2 reads YFSETQ. The V gene lost 0 bases and the J gene lost 4 bases, with 10 bases spanning the gap.

The chain couples TRBV6-6 to TRBJ2-7; D call uncertain. CDR3 length: 11 residues. Trimming pared 6 bases from V and 9 bases from J, leaving 12 bases between. From germline, CDR1 is MNHNY and CDR2 SVGAGI (reference sequence). The CDR3 loop reads CASSPRDGQYF. CDR3 DNA sequence: TGTGCCAGCAGCCCCAGAGATGGGCAGTACTTC.

This clonotype showed up just a few times. The chain links TRBV29-1 to TRBJ2-1; D remains ambiguous. Trimming stripped 4 bases from V and 1 base from J, with 8 bases between. Germline V gene sequence: CDR1 SQVTM, CDR2 ANQGSEA. The CDR3 extends over 13 amino acids. The DNA of the CDR3 is TGCAGCGTTGCGGAGTCTTCCTACAATGAGCAGTTCTTC. Translation gives CSVAESSYNEQFF.

The count of this clonotype is one. The gene calls are TRBV5-1 and TRBJ1-1; D uncertain. This CDR3 region has 13 residues. Trimming removed 4 bases at V and 3 bases at J, with 10 bases between. The germline CDR1 and CDR2 sequences are SGHRS and YFSETQ. CDR3 DNA sequence: TGCGCCAGCAGCCCCCTCGGGTACACTGAAGCTTTCTTT. Its protein product is CASSPLGYTEAFF.

This chain connects TRBV6-1 to TRBJ2-3, with 9 bases aligning to TRBD1. The CDR3 spans 16 residues. Germline V gene data show CDR1 as MNHNS and CDR2 as SASEGT. Trimming removed 5 bases from V and 0 bases from J; junction bases left unmatched: 6. The CDR3 DNA is TGTGCCAGCAGTCCCAAGGGACAGGGCAGCACAGATACGCAGTATTTT. Amino acid sequence: CASSPKGQGSTDTQYF.

The CDR3 sequence: CASSNRGDSYNEQFF. CDR3 bases: TGCGCCAGCAGCAACCGGGGGGACTCCTACAATGAGCAGTTCTTC. The chain recombines TRBV5-1 with TRBJ2-1; TRBD2 aligns across 7 bases. The CDR3 has 15 residues. Looked up from germline, CDR1 is SGHRS and CDR2 is YFSETQ. V trimming: 4 bases; J trimming: 0 bases; junction bases outside the gene matches: 4.

This chain uses TRBV20-1 with TRBJ2-1; TRBD1 or TRBD2 may be the D gene (5 bases each). The CDR3 has 13 residues. Germline loops: CDR1 DFQATT, CDR2 SNEGSKA (reference sequence). Trimming removed 3 bases at V and 2 bases at J, with 8 bases between. In DNA form, the CDR3 reads TGCAGTGCTAGTGGGACCACCTACAATGAGCAGTTCTTC. This codes for CSASGTTYNEQFF.

This chain joins TRBV4-1 and TRBJ2-1, with D perhaps TRBD2 (5 bases). Germline-derived CDR1 and CDR2 are MGHRA and YSYEKL. The V gene lost 4 bases and the J gene lost 8 bases, with 15 bases spanning the gap. The CDR3 runs 14 residues. CDR3: CASSPTITRDEQFF. CDR3 sequence (DNA): TGCGCCAGCAGCCCGACAATTACTAGAGATGAGCAGTTCTTC.

This clonotype was counted a few times. The chain combines TRBV6-1 with TRBJ1-2, with TRBD1 as a possible D gene (5 bases). The CDR3 sequence is 15 residues long. CDR1 and CDR2 from the germline V gene are MNHNS and SASEGT. V gave up 3 bases and J gave up 0 bases, with 11 bases separating them. The CDR3 spells CASSELQGPNYGYTF. DNA for the CDR3: TGTGCCAGCAGTGAGCTCCAGGGTCCTAACTATGGCTACACCTTC.

The V gene is TRBV29-1, the J gene TRBJ2-7, with D unclear. The CDR3 is 12 amino acids. Trimming stripped 7 bases from V and 0 bases from J, with 10 bases between. Germline assignment: CDR1 SQVTM and CDR2 ANQGSEA. The DNA of the CDR3 is TGCAGCGAACCCACGAGCTCCTACGAGCAGTACTTC. It encodes CSEPTSSYEQYF.

V gene TRBV5-1 combines with J gene TRBJ2-7, with D maybe TRBD2 (6 bases). The V end lost 4 bases, the J end lost 5 bases, and 22 bases lay between the germline ends. The CDR3 totals 16 residues. CDR1 SGHRS and CDR2 YFSETQ come from the germline V gene. CDR3 loop: CASSLSVRSGTHEQYF. CDR3 DNA sequence: TGCGCCAGCAGCCTCTCCGTGCGTAGCGGAACTCACGAGCAGTACTTC.

The CDR3 DNA follows: TGTGCCACCCGGGACAGGGCACACATTCAGTACTTC. Protein product: CATRDRAHIQYF. The rearrangement uses TRBV24-1 and TRBJ2-4; 9 bases align to TRBD1. CDR1 and CDR2 from the germline V gene are KGHDR and SFDVKD. CDR3 length equals 12 residues. V lost 9 bases and J lost 8; bases outside the gene matches: 4.

CDR3 sequence: CASSVATRTYNEQFF. The CDR3, as DNA: TGTGCCAGCAGCGTGGCGACAAGAACCTACAATGAGCAGTTCTTC. The genes are TRBV9 and TRBJ2-1; D not certain. This CDR3 contains 15 residues. Trimming took off 2 bases at V and 2 bases at J, with 11 bases between the two ends. Germline values: CDR1 SGDLS, CDR2 YYNGEE.

This clonotype showed up just a few times. V is TRBV24-1 and J is TRBJ2-1; TRBD1 is a possible D gene (6 bases). From germline, CDR1 is KGHDR and CDR2 SFDVKD. CDR3 size: 15 residues. V lost 4 bases, J lost 5 bases, and 14 bases lay in between. CDR3 region: CATSDYLDSDNEQFF. The DNA of the CDR3 is TGTGCCACCAGTGACTACCTGGACAGCGACAATGAGCAGTTCTTC.

The chain joins TRBV7-9 to TRBJ1-1; 9 bases line up with TRBD1. The CDR3 totals 17 residues. Germline V lookup: CDR1 SEHNR, CDR2 FQNEAQ (reference sequence). Trimming took 0 bases from V and 4 from J; bases not matched to a gene: 9. The CDR3 DNA is TGTGCCAGCAGCTTAGCCACCCGGGACAGGGTGGGCACTGAAGCTTTCTTT. As protein: CASSLATRDRVGTEAFF.

The chain carries TRBV6-1 and TRBJ2-3, with D unclear. The germline V gene encodes CDR1 MNHNS and CDR2 SASEGT. Trimming stripped 6 bases from V and 1 base from J, with 20 bases between. The CDR3 totals 17 residues. The CDR3 sequence is CASSRRLGKSGTDTQYF. The CDR3 DNA is TGTGCCAGCAGCCGAAGGTTGGGTAAGAGCGGCACAGATACGCAGTATTTT.

This clonotype was counted a few times. The V call is TRBV5-1, the J call TRBJ2-2; perhaps D is TRBD1 or TRBD2 (5 bases each). The CDR3 sequence is 15 residues long. Trimming took 0 bases from V and 3 from J, leaving 9 bases between them. Per germline, CDR1 SGHRS and CDR2 YFSETQ. This chain's CDR3 is CASSLAGTHTGELFF. CDR3 bases: TGCGCCAGCAGCTTGGCGGGGACCCACACCGGGGAGCTGTTTTTT.

The chain recombines TRBV12-3 or TRBV12-4 with TRBJ1-3; D gene unclear. V lost 3 bases, J lost 0 bases, and 12 bases lay in between. The CDR3 is made up of 16 amino acids. For the CDR3, the DNA is TGTGCCAGCAGTTTGGGTGGCGGGTACTCTGGAAACACCATATATTTT. Translation: CASSLGGGYSGNTIYF.

The gene calls are TRBV5-1 and TRBJ1-2, with no clear D. With 0 bases removed from V and 1 base from J, the gap between germline ends came to 7 bases. This CDR3 is built from 14 residues. The germline CDR1 and CDR2 sequences are SGHRS and YFSETQ. The CDR3 sequence: CASSLDGNNYGYTF. CDR3 nucleotide sequence: TGCGCCAGCAGCTTGGACGGCAATAACTATGGCTACACCTTC.

This clonotype was detected a few times. The rearrangement joins TRBV20-1 to TRBJ1-4; D may be TRBD1 (6 bases). The CDR3 runs to 13 residues. V dropped 2 bases and J dropped 8 bases, with 12 bases sitting between them. Germline loops: CDR1 DFQATT, CDR2 SNEGSKA (reference sequence). This chain's CDR3 is CSARKTGGEKLFF. The CDR3 DNA reads as TGCAGTGCTAGAAAGACAGGCGGGGAAAAACTGTTTTTT.

This sequence joins TRBV28 and TRBJ2-3; D is unresolved. V lost 6 bases to trimming and J lost 3 bases, with 16 bases between them. Germline-derived CDR1 and CDR2 are MDHEN and SYDVKM. The CDR3 loop spans 15 amino acids. Here the CDR3 DNA reads TGTGCCAGCAGGCCATCAAGCCTCAAGACAGATACGCAGTATTTT. This codes for CASRPSSLKTDTQYF.

J is TRBJ2-3 and V is TRBV30; D might be TRBD1 or TRBD2, each matching 6 bases. V dropped 4 bases and J dropped 5 bases, with 19 bases sitting between them. Germline V gives CDR1 GTSNPN, CDR2 SVGIG (reference sequence). The CDR3 runs 15 residues. CDR3 in DNA: TGTGCCTGGAACGTAGTGGGGGGCAGGATAGATACGCAGTATTTT. It specifies CAWNVVGGRIDTQYF.

This rearrangement joins TRBV6-6 to TRBJ2-1; D not resolved. The CDR3 has 13 amino acids. Germline CDR1 MNHNY, CDR2 SVGAGI (reference sequence). The V gene lost 2 bases and the J gene lost 8 bases, with 10 bases spanning the gap. The CDR3: CASSYLAGYEQFF. As DNA, the CDR3 is TGTGCCAGCAGTTACCTCGCCGGCTATGAGCAGTTCTTC.

The chain joins TRBV7-9 to TRBJ1-3; D ambiguous. CDR1 is SEHNR and CDR2 is FQNEAQ in the germline V gene (reference sequence). Trimming took off 1 base at V and 4 bases at J, with 11 bases between the two ends. The CDR3 extends over 15 amino acids. CDR3: CASSLEIGPGNTIYF. CDR3 nucleotide sequence: TGTGCCAGCAGCTTAGAAATTGGCCCCGGAAACACCATATATTTT.

The CDR3 region has the DNA TGTGCCAGCAGTTACGGCCGGAATGAAAAACTGTTTTTT. Translation gives CASSYGRNEKLFF. The rearrangement uses TRBV6-5 and TRBJ1-4; D is uncertain. Germline V lookup: CDR1 MNHEY, CDR2 SVGAGI. CDR3 size: 13 residues. Trimming stripped 2 bases from V and 5 bases from J, with 6 bases between.

There are a few counts of this clonotype. The V and J genes are TRBV20-1 and TRBJ2-3; perhaps TRBD2 as D (6 bases). The length of the CDR3 is 14 residues. Germline-derived CDR1 and CDR2 are DFQATT and SNEGSKA (reference sequence). V lost 5 bases to trimming and J lost 2 bases, with 14 bases between them. CDR3 sequence (DNA): TGCAGTGCTCTCATGAGCGGGTACACAGATACGCAGTATTTT. Translating it yields CSALMSGYTDTQYF.

V is TRBV5-1 and J is TRBJ1-6; D is uncertain. CDR1 is SGHRS, CDR2 YFSETQ, per germline. The CDR3 totals 12 residues. Trimming took off 5 bases at V and 14 bases at J, with 14 bases between the two ends. This CDR3 is CASSKRPGALHF. The DNA for the CDR3 is TGCGCCAGCAGTAAGAGGCCTGGGGCCCTCCACTTT.

This clonotype was detected a few times. The rearrangement uses TRBV7-2 and TRBJ1-2, with D unclear. Deletions cut 0 bases from V and 6 bases from J, with 8 bases between. Germline CDR1 reads SGHTA; CDR2 reads FQGNSA. The CDR3 length is 13 residues. For the CDR3, the DNA is TGTGCCAGCAGCTTAGCCCCCCCGGATGGCTACACCTTC. Translating gives CASSLAPPDGYTF.